This TCR beta chain was recorded in a study of blood T cells in healthy people across ages. The CDR3 sequence is 16 residues long. Germline V gene sequence: CDR1 MGHRA, CDR2 YSYEKL. Trimming left V 0 bases short and J 4 bases short, with 15 bases between. Through a sample-barcoded 5' primer and a J-beta primer mix, a second PCR was run for roughly 7 to 12 cycles. MiXCR, run by TCRdb on the 5' RACE reads, gives a single entry per CDR3 protein. This table has around 1,500,000 distinct CDR3 sequences, 28% appearing once. Collection of roughly 9.8 milliliters of peripheral blood was performed for each donor.

This receptor was obtained from a woman younger than 45 in good health. The specimen was blood. This chain uses TRBV4-1 with TRBJ1-1; maybe TRBD1 (6 bases). CDR3 sequence: CASSQDRRGIGTEAFF. DNA for the CDR3: TGCGCCAGCAGCCAAGATAGAAGGGGGATCGGCACTGAAGCTTTCTTT.